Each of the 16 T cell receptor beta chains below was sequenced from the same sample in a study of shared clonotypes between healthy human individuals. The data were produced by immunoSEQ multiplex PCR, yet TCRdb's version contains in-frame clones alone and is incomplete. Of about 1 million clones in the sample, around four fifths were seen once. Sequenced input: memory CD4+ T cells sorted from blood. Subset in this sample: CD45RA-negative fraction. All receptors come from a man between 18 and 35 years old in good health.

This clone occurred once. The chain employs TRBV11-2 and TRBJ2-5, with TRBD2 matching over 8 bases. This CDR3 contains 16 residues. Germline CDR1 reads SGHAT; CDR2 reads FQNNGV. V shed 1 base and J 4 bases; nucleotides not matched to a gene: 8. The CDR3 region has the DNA TGTGCCAGCAGCTTAGGCCGATCGGGAGGGACAGAGACCCAGTACTTC. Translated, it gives CASSLGRSGGTETQYF.

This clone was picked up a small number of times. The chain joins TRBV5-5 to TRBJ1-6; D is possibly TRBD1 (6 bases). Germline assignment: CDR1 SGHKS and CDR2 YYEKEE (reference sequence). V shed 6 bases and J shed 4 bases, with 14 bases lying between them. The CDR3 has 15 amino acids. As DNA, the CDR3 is TGTGCCAGCACTCAAGGGGGGTCATATAATTCACCCCTCCACTTT. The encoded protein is CASTQGGSYNSPLHF.

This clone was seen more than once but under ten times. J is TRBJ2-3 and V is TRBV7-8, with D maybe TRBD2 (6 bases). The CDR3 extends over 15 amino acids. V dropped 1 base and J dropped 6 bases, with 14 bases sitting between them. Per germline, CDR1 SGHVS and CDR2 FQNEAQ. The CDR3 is CASSLVNLAQDTQYF. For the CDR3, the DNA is TGTGCCAGCAGCTTAGTGAACCTAGCGCAGGATACGCAGTATTTT.

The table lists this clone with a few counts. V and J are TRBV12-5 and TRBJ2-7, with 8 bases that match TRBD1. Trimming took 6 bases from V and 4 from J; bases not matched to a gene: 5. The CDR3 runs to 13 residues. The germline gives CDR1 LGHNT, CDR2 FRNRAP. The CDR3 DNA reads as TGTGCTAGTGGCAAAGGACAGGGTTACGAGCAGTACTTC. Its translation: CASGKGQGYEQYF.

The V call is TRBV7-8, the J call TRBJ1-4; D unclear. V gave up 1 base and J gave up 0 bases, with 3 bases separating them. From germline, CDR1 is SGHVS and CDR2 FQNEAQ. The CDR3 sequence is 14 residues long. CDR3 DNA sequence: TGTGCCAGCAGCTTAGGTGCAACTAATGAAAAACTGTTTTTT. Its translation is CASSLGATNEKLFF.

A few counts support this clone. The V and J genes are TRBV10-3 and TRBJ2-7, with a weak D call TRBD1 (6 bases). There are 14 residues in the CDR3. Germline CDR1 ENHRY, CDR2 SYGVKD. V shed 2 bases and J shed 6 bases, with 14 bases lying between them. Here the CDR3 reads CAISENTKGGEQYF. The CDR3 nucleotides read TGTGCCATCAGTGAGAATACTAAAGGGGGCGAGCAGTACTTC.

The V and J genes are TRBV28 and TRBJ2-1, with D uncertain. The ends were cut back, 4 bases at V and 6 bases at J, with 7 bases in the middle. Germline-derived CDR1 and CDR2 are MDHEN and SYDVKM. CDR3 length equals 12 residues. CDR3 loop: CASSYRSNEQFF. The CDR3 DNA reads TGTGCCAGCAGTTATCGTTCCAATGAGCAGTTCTTC.

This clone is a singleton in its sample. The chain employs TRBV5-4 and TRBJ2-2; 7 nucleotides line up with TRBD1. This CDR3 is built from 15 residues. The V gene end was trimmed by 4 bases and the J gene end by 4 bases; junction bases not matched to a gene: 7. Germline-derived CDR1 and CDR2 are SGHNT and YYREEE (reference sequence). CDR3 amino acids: CASSPDPGGTGELFF. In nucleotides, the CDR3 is TGTGCCAGCAGCCCAGACCCAGGGGGCACCGGGGAGCTGTTTTTT.

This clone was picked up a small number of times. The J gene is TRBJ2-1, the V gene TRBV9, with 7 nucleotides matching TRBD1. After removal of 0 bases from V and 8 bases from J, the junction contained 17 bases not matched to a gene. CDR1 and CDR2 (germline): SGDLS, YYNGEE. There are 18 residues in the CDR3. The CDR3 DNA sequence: TGTGCCAGCAGCGTAGACGTTCCGGGACAGTCGACGAGGCATGAGCAGTTCTTC. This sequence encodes CASSVDVPGQSTRHEQFF.

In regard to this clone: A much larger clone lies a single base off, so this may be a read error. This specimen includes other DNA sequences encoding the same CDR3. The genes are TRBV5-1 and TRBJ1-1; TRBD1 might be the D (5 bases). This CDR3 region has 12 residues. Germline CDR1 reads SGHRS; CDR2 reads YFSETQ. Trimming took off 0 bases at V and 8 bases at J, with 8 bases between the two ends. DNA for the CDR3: TGCGCCAGCAGCTTGGAGGGGACCGAAGCTTTCTTT. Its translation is CASSLEGTEAFF.

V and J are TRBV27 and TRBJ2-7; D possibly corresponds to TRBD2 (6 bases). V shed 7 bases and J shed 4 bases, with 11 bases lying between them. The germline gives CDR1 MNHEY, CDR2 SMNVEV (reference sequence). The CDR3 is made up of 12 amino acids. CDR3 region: CASTDGGYEQYF. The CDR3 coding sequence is TGTGCCAGCACGGACGGGGGATACGAGCAGTACTTC.

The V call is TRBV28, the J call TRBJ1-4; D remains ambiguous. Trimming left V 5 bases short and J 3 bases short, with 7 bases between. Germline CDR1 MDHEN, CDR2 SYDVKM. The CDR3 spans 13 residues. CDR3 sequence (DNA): TGTGCCAGCAGTGAACTAGCTAATGAAAAACTGTTTTTT. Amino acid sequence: CASSELANEKLFF.

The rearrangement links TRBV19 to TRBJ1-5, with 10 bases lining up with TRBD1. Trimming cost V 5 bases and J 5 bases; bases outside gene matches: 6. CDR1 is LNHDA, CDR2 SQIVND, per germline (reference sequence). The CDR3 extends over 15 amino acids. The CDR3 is CASSADRGPYQPQHF. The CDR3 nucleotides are TGTGCCAGTAGTGCAGACAGGGGGCCTTATCAGCCCCAGCATTTT.

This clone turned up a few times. The CDR3 nucleotides are TGTGCAAGTCGCTTAGTGAGGGACCTTGCAGAGACTTATTATGGCTACACCTTC. It yields the protein CASRLVRDLAETYYGYTF. The rearrangement uses TRBV12-2 and TRBJ1-2. TRBV12-2 is assigned pseudogene status. The CDR3 sequence is 18 residues long.

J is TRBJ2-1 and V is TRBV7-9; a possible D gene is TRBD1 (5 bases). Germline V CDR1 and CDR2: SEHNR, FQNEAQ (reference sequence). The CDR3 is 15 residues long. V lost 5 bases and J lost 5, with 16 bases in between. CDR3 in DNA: TGTGCCAGCAGCCTGGACATGTTAAGAGACAATGAGCAGTTCTTC. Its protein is CASSLDMLRDNEQFF.

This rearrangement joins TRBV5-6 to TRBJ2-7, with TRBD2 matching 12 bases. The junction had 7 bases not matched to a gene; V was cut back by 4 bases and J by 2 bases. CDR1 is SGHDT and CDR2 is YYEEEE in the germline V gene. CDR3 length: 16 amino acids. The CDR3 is CASSAGLAGSTYEQYF. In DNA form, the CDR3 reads TGTGCCAGCAGCGCAGGACTAGCGGGGTCAACCTACGAGCAGTACTTC.